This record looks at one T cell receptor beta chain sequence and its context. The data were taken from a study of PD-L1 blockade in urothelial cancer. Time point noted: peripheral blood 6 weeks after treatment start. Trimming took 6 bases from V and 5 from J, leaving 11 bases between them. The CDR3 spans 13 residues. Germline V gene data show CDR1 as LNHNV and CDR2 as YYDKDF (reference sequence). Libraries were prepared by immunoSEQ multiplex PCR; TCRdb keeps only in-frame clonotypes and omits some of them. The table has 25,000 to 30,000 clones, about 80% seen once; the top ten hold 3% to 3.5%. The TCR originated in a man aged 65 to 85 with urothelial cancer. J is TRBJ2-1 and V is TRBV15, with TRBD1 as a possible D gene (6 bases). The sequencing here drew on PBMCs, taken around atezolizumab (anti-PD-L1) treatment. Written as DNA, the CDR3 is TGTGCCACCAGTTACAGGGTTCACAATGAGCAGTTCTTC. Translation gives CATSYRVHNEQFF.